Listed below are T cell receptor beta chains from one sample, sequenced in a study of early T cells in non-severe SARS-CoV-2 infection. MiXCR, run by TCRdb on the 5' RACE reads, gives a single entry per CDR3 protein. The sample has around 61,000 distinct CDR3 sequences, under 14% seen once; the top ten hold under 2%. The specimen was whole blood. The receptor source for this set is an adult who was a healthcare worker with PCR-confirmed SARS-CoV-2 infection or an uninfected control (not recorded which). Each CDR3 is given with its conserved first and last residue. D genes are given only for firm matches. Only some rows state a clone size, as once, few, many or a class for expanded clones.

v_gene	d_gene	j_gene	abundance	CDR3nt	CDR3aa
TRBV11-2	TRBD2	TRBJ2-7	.	TGTGCCAGCAGCTCTACTAGCGGGGTGCAGTACTTC	CASSSTSGVQYF
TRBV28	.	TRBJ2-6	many	TGTGCCAGCAGTCACAGAGTAGGTAGGGGCGCTGGGGCCAACGTCCTGACTTTC	CASSHRVGRGAGANVLTF
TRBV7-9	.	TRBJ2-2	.	TGTGCCAGCAGCCCGTCAGGGGCCGGAGTCGCCGGGGAGCTGTTTTTT	CASSPSGAGVAGELFF
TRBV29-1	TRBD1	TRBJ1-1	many	TGCAGCGGCCAGCGGGGACAGGGTAAACAAGCTTTCTTT	CSGQRGQGKQAFF
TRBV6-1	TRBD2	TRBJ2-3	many	TGTGCCAGCAGTCCCACTAGCGGGGGGGCAGATACGCAGTATTTT	CASSPTSGGADTQYF
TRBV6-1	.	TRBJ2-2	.	TGTGCCAGCAGTGAACTAACCGCGAACACCGGGGAGCTGTTTTTT	CASSELTANTGELFF
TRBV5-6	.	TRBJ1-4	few	TGTGCCAGCAGCTCCCCGAGCCGGAGGGCAGGGCGAAGTGAAAAACTGTTTTTT	CASSSPSRRAGRSEKLFF
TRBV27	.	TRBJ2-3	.	TGTGCCAGCAGTTCCACCCAGGGGGGGCGGGTAGATACGCAGTATTTT	CASSSTQGGRVDTQYF
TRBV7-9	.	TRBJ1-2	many	TGTGCCAGCATGTCGGGACGTGGGTCCGATGGCTACACCTTC	CASMSGRGSDGYTF
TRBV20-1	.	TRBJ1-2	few	TGCAGTGCTAGTGGACAGATCTGGGGCTACACCTTC	CSASGQIWGYTF
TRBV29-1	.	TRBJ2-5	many	TGCAGCGTTGAGGGGAGTTTCGCCCAAGAGACCCAGTACTTC	CSVEGSFAQETQYF
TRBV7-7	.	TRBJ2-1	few	TGTGCTAGCAGCTTAGACTGGAGCGGATACAATGAGCAGTTCTTC	CASSLDWSGYNEQFF
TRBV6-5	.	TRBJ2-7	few	TGTGCCAGCACCAACTCCTTCGAGGGCACCGAGCAGTACTTC	CASTNSFEGTEQYF
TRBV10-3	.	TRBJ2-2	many	TGTGCCACCGCCCGGGATTCGGGTAGCACCGGGGAGCTGTTTTTT	CATARDSGSTGELFF
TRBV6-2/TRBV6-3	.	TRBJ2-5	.	TGTGCCAGCAGTTACTCCGGCAGAGAGACCCAGTACTTC	CASSYSGRETQYF
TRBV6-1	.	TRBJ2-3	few	TGTGCCAGTGTGGCGGGGCTCACAGATACGCAGTATTTT	CASVAGLTDTQYF
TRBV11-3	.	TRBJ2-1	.	TGTGCCAGCAGCTTAGGACAGACCCTATTTTACAATGAGCAGTTCTTC	CASSLGQTLFYNEQFF
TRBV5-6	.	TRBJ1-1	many	TGTGCCAGCAGCTTGAGGACACCGAACACTGAAGCTTTCTTT	CASSLRTPNTEAFF
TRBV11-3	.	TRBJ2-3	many	TGTGCCAGCAGCTCATTACACAGGGGGGGGCGCACAGATACGCAGTATTTT	CASSSLHRGGRTDTQYF
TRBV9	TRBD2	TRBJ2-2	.	TGTGCCAGCACCCTGGCTAGCGGTTGGAACACCGGGGAGCTGTTTTTT	CASTLASGWNTGELFF
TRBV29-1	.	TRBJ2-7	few	TGCAGCGTTGGGTACAGCACCTACGAGCAGTACTTC	CSVGYSTYEQYF
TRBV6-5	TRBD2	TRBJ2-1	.	TGTGCCAGCACTTCAAGCGGGGGGGCTTCTAGAGAGCAGTTCTTC	CASTSSGGASREQFF
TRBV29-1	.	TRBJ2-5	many	TGCAGCGTTGAATACGGGACGGGCGGGGAGACCCAGTACTTC	CSVEYGTGGETQYF
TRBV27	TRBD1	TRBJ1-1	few	TGTGCCAGCAGTCGGACAGGGGGCTCCCCTGAAGCTTTCTTT	CASSRTGGSPEAFF
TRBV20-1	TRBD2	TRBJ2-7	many	TGCAGTGCTAGAGATCACGGGGGGAGCTCCTACGAGCAGTACTTC	CSARDHGGSSYEQYF
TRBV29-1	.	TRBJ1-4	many	TGCAGCGTTCTGTTAGGGGATGAAAAACTGTTTTTT	CSVLLGDEKLFF
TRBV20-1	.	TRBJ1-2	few	TGCAGTGCTGGCCTAAGAGGGGAGGGGAATGGCTACACCTTC	CSAGLRGEGNGYTF
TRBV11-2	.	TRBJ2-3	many	TGTGCCAGCACTTCAGGGGGGGATACGCAGTATTTT	CASTSGGDTQYF